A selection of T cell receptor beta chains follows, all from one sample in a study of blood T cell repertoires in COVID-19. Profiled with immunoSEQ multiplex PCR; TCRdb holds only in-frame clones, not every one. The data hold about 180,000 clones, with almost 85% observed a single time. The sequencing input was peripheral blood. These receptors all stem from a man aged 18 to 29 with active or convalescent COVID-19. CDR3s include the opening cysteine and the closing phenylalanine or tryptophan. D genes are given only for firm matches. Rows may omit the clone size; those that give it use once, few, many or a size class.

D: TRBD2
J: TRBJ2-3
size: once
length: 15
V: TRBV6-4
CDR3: CASSDSSGGTDTQYF
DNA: TGTGCCAGCAGTGACTCAAGCGGGGGCACAGATACGCAGTATTTT

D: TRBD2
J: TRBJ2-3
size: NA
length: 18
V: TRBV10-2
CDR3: CASSESRLAGISTDTQYF
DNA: TGCGCCAGCAGTGAGTCGAGGCTAGCGGGGATTAGCACAGATACGCAGTATTTT

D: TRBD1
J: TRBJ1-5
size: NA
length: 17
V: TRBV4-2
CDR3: CASSQDPAPTGNQPQHF
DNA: TGTGCCAGCAGCCAAGATCCCGCCCCGACAGGGAATCAGCCCCAGCATTTT

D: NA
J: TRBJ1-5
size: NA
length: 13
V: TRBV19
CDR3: CASRQGGGQPQHF
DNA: TGTGCCAGTAGGCAGGGTGGTGGTCAGCCCCAGCATTTT

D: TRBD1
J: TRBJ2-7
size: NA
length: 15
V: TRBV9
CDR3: CASSAGTGGFYEQYF
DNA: TGTGCCAGCAGCGCAGGGACAGGGGGCTTCTACGAGCAGTACTTC

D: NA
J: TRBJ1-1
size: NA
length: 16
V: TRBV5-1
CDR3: CASSEETRPLNTEAFF
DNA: TGCGCCAGCAGTGAAGAGACAAGGCCTTTGAACACTGAAGCTTTCTTT

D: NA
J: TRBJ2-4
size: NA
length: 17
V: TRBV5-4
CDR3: CASSLFEGALAKNIQYF
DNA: TGTGCCAGCAGCTTATTTGAAGGGGCACTAGCCAAAAACATTCAGTACTTC

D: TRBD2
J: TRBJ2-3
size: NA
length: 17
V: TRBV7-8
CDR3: CASSLVLPGGSTDTQYF
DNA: TGTGCCAGCAGCTTAGTCCTCCCGGGGGGTAGCACAGATACGCAGTATTTT

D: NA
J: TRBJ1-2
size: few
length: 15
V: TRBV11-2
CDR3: CASSSMPGRGGGYTF
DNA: TGTGCCAGCAGCTCAATGCCTGGCAGGGGTGGTGGCTACACCTTC

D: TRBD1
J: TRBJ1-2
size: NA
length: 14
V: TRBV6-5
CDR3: CASSQTGESGGYTF
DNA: TGTGCCAGCAGTCAGACAGGGGAATCGGGAGGCTACACCTTC

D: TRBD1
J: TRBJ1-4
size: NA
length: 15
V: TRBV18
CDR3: CASSLGTGKNEKLFF
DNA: TGTGCCAGCTCCCTCGGGACAGGAAAGAATGAAAAACTGTTTTTT

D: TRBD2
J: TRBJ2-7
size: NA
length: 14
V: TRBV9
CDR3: CASAGTSGTHEQYF
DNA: TGTGCCAGCGCGGGAACTAGCGGGACCCACGAGCAGTACTTC

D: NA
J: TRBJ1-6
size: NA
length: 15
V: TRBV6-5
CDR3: CASSLGSSYNSPLHF
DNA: TGTGCCAGCAGCCTTGGGAGCTCCTATAATTCACCCCTCCACTTT

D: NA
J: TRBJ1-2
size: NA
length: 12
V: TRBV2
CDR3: CASSEWQRSYTF
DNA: TGTGCCAGCAGTGAATGGCAGAGGAGCTACACCTTC

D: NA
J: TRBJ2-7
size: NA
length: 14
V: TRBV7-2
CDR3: CASSISGNSYEQYF
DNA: TGTGCCAGCAGCATTTCAGGGAACTCCTACGAGCAGTACTTC

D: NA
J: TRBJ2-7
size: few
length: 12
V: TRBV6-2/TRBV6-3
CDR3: CASSFGTSEQYF
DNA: TGTGCCAGCAGTTTCGGGACATCCGAGCAGTACTTC

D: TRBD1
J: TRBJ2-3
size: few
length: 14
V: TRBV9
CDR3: CASSVDRGADTQYF
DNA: TGTGCCAGCAGCGTCGACAGGGGTGCAGATACGCAGTATTTT

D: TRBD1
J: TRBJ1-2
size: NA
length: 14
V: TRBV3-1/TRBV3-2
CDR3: CASSHGTGGRTDTF
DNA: TGTGCCAGCAGCCACGGGACAGGGGGGAGGACGGACACCTTC

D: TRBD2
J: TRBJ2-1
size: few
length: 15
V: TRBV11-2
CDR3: CASSLTSGTNNEQFF
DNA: TGTGCCAGCAGCTTGACTAGCGGGACCAACAATGAGCAGTTCTTC

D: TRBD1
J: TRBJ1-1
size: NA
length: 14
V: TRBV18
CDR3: CASSWSGQGAEAFF
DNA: TGTGCCAGCTCCTGGAGCGGACAGGGCGCTGAAGCTTTCTTT

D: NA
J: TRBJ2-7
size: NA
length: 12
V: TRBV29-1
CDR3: CSVETEYYEQYF
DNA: TGCAGCGTTGAAACAGAATACTACGAGCAGTACTTC

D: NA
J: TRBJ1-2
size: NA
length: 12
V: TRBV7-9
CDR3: CASSLARYGYTF
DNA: TGTGCCAGCAGCTTAGCGCGGTATGGCTACACCTTC

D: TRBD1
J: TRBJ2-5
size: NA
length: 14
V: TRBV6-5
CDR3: CASSYQGARETQYF
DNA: TGTGCCAGCAGCTATCAGGGGGCGCGGGAGACCCAGTACTTC